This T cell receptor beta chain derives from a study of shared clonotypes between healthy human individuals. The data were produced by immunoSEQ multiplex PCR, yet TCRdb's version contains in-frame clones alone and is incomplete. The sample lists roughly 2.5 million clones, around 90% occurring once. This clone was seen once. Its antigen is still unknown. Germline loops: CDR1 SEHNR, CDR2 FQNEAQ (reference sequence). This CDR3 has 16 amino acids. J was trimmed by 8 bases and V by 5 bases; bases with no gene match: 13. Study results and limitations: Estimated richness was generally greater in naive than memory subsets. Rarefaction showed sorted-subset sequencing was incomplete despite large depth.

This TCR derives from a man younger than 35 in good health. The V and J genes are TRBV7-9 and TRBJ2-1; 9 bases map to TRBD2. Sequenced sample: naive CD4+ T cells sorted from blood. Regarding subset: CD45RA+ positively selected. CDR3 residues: CASSLRASGGIHEQFF. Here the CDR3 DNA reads TGTGCCAGCAGCCTCCGGGCGAGCGGGGGGATTCATGAGCAGTTCTTC.